One sample yielded the 25 T cell receptor beta chains listed below, sequenced in a study of human T cells and chemical hapten exposure. Time point indicated: pre-sensitization, week 0. Treatment denoted: therapeutic diphenylcyclopropenone sensitization with weekly scalp DPC. From the RACE reads, TCRdb called clonotypes with MiXCR, one entry per CDR3 protein. The repertoire holds approximately 260,000 distinct CDR3 sequences, with 7.5% to 9% as singletons. Sequenced here: whole blood, sampled in connection with sensitization to the hapten diphenylcyclopropenone (DPC). Receptor source: a young man with alopecia areata. Some clones in this sample may be carry-over from other donors' samples.

This clonotype appeared many times. V usage is TRBV11-2 and J usage is TRBJ1-2; TRBD1 might be the D (6 bases). Per the germline V gene, CDR1 is SGHAT and CDR2 is FQNNGV. The CDR3 spans 15 residues. With 5 bases removed from V and 4 bases from J, the gap between germline ends came to 17 bases. In nucleotides, the CDR3 is TGTGCCAGCAGCCCGAAGTACGGACAGACCTATGGCTACACCTTC. This encodes CASSPKYGQTYGYTF.

CDR3 coding DNA: TGTGCCAGCAGCTCCCCGCGCGGTGCGAACACCGGGGAGCTGTTTTTT. Protein sequence: CASSSPRGANTGELFF. The rearrangement links TRBV7-9 to TRBJ2-2; unclear D gene. The CDR3 has 16 amino acids. The V end lost 4 bases, the J end lost 0 bases, and 12 bases lay between the germline ends. From germline, CDR1 is SEHNR and CDR2 FQNEAQ (reference sequence).

In this sample, this clonotype turned up many times. The genes are TRBV6-6 and TRBJ1-5; possibly TRBD1 for D (5 bases). CDR1 is MNHNY and CDR2 is SVGAGI in the germline V gene (reference sequence). V dropped 6 bases and J dropped 4 bases, with 22 bases sitting between them. This CDR3 has 17 amino acids. This chain's CDR3 is CASRDWSGQGRNQPQHF. CDR3 DNA: TGTGCCAGCAGAGACTGGAGCGGGCAGGGTAGGAATCAGCCCCAGCATTTT.

This clonotype was seen more than once but under ten times. The chain joins TRBV5-1 to TRBJ1-1; the D gene is possibly TRBD1 (6 bases). Germline loops: CDR1 SGHRS, CDR2 YFSETQ. The CDR3 totals 13 residues. Trimming pared 4 bases from V and 5 bases from J, leaving 12 bases between. CDR3 in DNA: TGCGCCAGCAGCACAGCAGGGGTAACTGAAGCTTTCTTT. This gives the protein CASSTAGVTEAFF.

V usage is TRBV20-1 and J usage is TRBJ2-7; a weak D match, TRBD2 (5 bases). Germline assignment: CDR1 DFQATT and CDR2 SNEGSKA (reference sequence). Trimming removed 8 bases at V and 7 bases at J, with 18 bases between. The length of the CDR3 is 12 residues. The DNA of the CDR3 is TGCAGTACCCAACGGAGGCCTTGGGAGCAGTACTTC. This gives the protein CSTQRRPWEQYF.

This clonotype was observed a handful of times. This rearrangement joins TRBV3-1 to TRBJ1-1; 8 positions agree with TRBD1. This CDR3 region has 13 residues. The V and J ends lost 4 bases and 5 bases, in that order; junction bases with no gene match: 3. Germline loops: CDR1 LGHDT, CDR2 YNNKEL (reference sequence). The CDR3 DNA reads TGTGCCAGCAGCCGGACAGGGCGGACTGAAGCTTTCTTT. This codes for CASSRTGRTEAFF. The complete variable domain, with remaining parts taken from reference TRBV3-1 and TRBJ1-1, reads DTAVSQTPKYLVTQMGNDKSIKCEQNLGHDTMYWYKQDSKKFLKIMFSYNNKELIINETVPNRFSPKSPDKAHLNLHINSLELGDSAVYFCASSRTGRTEAFFGQGTRLTVV.

In regard to this clonotype: A read error is possible here, since a much larger clone lies one base away. The chain employs TRBV5-1 and TRBJ2-1; no definite D call. V gave up 0 bases and J gave up 14 bases, with 9 bases separating them. CDR3 length: 11 amino acids. CDR1 is SGHRS and CDR2 is YFSETQ in the germline V gene. The CDR3 region is CASSLGNSEFF. The DNA for the CDR3 is TGCGCCAGCAGCTTGGGGAATTCCGAGTTCTTC.

This clonotype was counted ten times or more. This chain joins TRBV24-1 and TRBJ1-5; 8 bases are a match to TRBD1. The J segment lost 4 bases and the V segment lost 4 bases, leaving 5 bases of the junction unmatched. The length of the CDR3 is 15 residues. Germline assignment: CDR1 KGHDR and CDR2 SFDVKD. CDR3 in DNA: TGTGCCACCAGTGAGTCCGGGACAGGTAATCAGCCCCAGCATTTT. The encoded protein is CATSESGTGNQPQHF.

This chain's CDR3 is CASSDPSQRGGYEQYF. The DNA of the CDR3 is TGTGCCAGCAGCGACCCGAGCCAGCGGGGGGGATACGAGCAGTACTTC. This chain connects TRBV3-1 to TRBJ2-7; 10 bases are shared with TRBD2. This CDR3 spans 16 amino acids. V lost 5 bases to trimming and J lost 4 bases; unmatched junction nucleotides: 11. Per germline, CDR1 LGHDT and CDR2 YNNKEL (reference sequence).

The chain joins TRBV7-2 to TRBJ2-1, with 9 bases that match TRBD2. With V trimmed by 3 bases and J by 15 bases, 12 bases remained unmatched. The CDR3 runs 14 residues. Germline assignment: CDR1 SGHTA and CDR2 FQGNSA. The CDR3 region is CASSLSAGGPGLFF. In DNA, the CDR3 is TGTGCCAGCAGCTTGTCAGCGGGGGGCCCCGGGTTGTTCTTC.

The chain employs TRBV6-2 or TRBV6-3 and TRBJ1-5, with 7 bases identical to TRBD1. There are 17 residues in the CDR3. The V segment lost 0 bases and the J segment 3 bases; nucleotides outside the gene matches: 8. The germline V gene has CDR1 MNHEY and CDR2 SVGEGT. CDR3 protein: CASSYSNPGQINQPQHF. The CDR3 nucleotides read TGTGCCAGCAGTTACTCTAACCCGGGACAGATCAATCAGCCCCAGCATTTT.

The rearrangement joins TRBV4-1 to TRBJ2-2; D may be TRBD2 (5 bases). The CDR3 has 17 residues. Trimming stripped 4 bases from V and 0 bases from J, with 15 bases between. Germline values: CDR1 MGHRA, CDR2 YSYEKL. In nucleotides, the CDR3 is TGCGCCAGCAGCCCCTCGTGGAGCGGCTCGAACACCGGGGAGCTGTTTTTT. Translating gives CASSPSWSGSNTGELFF.

This clonotype turned up a few times. This sequence joins TRBV19 and TRBJ2-3; 10 bases are a match to TRBD1. This CDR3 comprises 15 residues. J was trimmed by 4 bases and V by 7 bases; bases with no gene match: 8. Germline V gives CDR1 LNHDA, CDR2 SQIVND (reference sequence). In DNA form, the CDR3 reads TGTGCCAGTAAGATGGGACAGGGGATCTCAGATACGCAGTATTTT. As protein: CASKMGQGISDTQYF.

The table lists this clonotype with many counts. The chain uses TRBV4-3 and TRBJ2-6; weak D call: TRBD1 (5 bases). The V and J ends lost 3 bases and 2 bases respectively, with 17 bases between them. The CDR3 loop spans 18 amino acids. Germline V gene lookup returns CDR1 LGHNA and CDR2 YSLEER. The DNA of the CDR3 is TGCGCCAGCAGCCACCAAGCTCAGGGTCTTACTGGGGCCAACGTCCTGACTTTC. Translated, it gives CASSHQAQGLTGANVLTF.

The chain recombines TRBV19 with TRBJ2-3; no clear D gene. Deletions cut 3 bases from V and 2 bases from J, with 9 bases between. Germline assignment: CDR1 LNHDA and CDR2 SQIVND (reference sequence). CDR3 length: 14 amino acids. The CDR3 region is CASSIDPFTDTQYF. CDR3 sequence (DNA): TGTGCCAGTAGTATCGACCCGTTCACAGATACGCAGTATTTT. Full variable domain (outside the CDR3, taken from reference TRBV19 and TRBJ2-3): DGGITQSPKYLFRKEGQNVTLSCEQNLNHDAMYWYRQDPGQGLRLIYYSQIVNDFQKGDIAEGYSVSREKKESFPLTVTSAQKNPTAFYLCASSIDPFTDTQYFGPGTRLTVL.

This chain connects TRBV27 to TRBJ2-7; 7 bases line up with TRBD1. CDR1 and CDR2 from the germline V gene are MNHEY and SMNVEV (reference sequence). The V and J ends lost 7 bases and 6 bases, in that order; junction bases with no gene match: 6. This CDR3 is built from 12 residues. The chain's CDR3 is CASKQGKGEQYF. CDR3 bases: TGTGCCAGCAAACAGGGGAAGGGCGAGCAGTACTTC.

The V and J genes are TRBV6-2 or TRBV6-3 and TRBJ2-1, with 12 bases identical to TRBD2. Trimming at V came to 6 bases and at J to 0 bases, leaving 6 bases not matched to a gene. The CDR3 consists of 17 residues. The germline V gene has CDR1 MNHEY and CDR2 SVGEGT. CDR3 bases: TGTGCCAGCAGAAAGCTAGCGGGGGGGCCCTCCTACAATGAGCAGTTCTTC. Translated, it gives CASRKLAGGPSYNEQFF.

The chain joins TRBV4-1 to TRBJ2-3; 7 bases fit TRBD2. The CDR3 runs to 16 residues. CDR1 is MGHRA, CDR2 YSYEKL, per germline. After removal of 1 base from V and 4 bases from J, the junction contained 8 bases not matched to a gene. This CDR3 is CASSQGSSSGADTQYF. The CDR3 DNA is TGCGCCAGCAGCCAAGGGTCATCGAGCGGGGCAGATACGCAGTATTTT.

The rearrangement links TRBV5-6 to TRBJ2-1; D not certain. The germline V gene has CDR1 SGHDT and CDR2 YYEEEE. This CDR3 contains 13 residues. V was clipped by 4 bases and J by 4 bases, with 9 bases between them. Here the CDR3 DNA reads TGTGCCAGCAGCCACCAGGAGTACAATGAGCAGTTCTTC. Amino acid sequence: CASSHQEYNEQFF.

This clonotype was observed at least ten times. This chain joins TRBV7-2 and TRBJ1-2, with 9 bases identical to TRBD1. Looked up from germline, CDR1 is SGHTA and CDR2 is FQGNSA. V gave up 5 bases and J gave up 4 bases; unmatched junction bases: 8. The CDR3 is made up of 15 amino acids. CDR3: CASSSNRGQAYGYTF. For the CDR3, the DNA is TGTGCCAGCAGCAGTAACAGGGGGCAGGCCTATGGCTACACCTTC. The variable domain in full, completed from reference TRBV7-2 and TRBJ1-2, reads GAGVSQSPSNKVTEKGKDVELRCDPISGHTALYWYRQSLGQGLEFLIYFQGNSAPDKSGLPSDRFSAERTGGSVSTLTIQRTQQEDSAVYLCASSSNRGQAYGYTFGSGTRLTVV.

In its sample, this clonotype was seen many times. The chain has TRBV7-9 and TRBJ2-2; TRBD1 is a possible D gene (7 bases). The length of the CDR3 is 17 residues. CDR1 is SEHNR, CDR2 FQNEAQ, per germline (reference sequence). The V and J ends lost 3 bases and 0 bases respectively, with 14 bases between them. The CDR3, as DNA: TGTGCCAGCAGCTTTCGGAGGGGGCCTCCGAACACCGGGGAGCTGTTTTTT. It codes for CASSFRRGPPNTGELFF.

This clonotype was detected a few times. The chain joins TRBV25-1 to TRBJ2-1, with D possibly being TRBD1 or TRBD2 (5 bases each). The V end lost 3 bases, the J end lost 8 bases, and 14 bases lay between the germline ends. Germline CDR1 MGHDK, CDR2 SYGVNS. The CDR3 is made up of 14 amino acids. This CDR3 is CASSEGRGSDEQFF. The DNA for the CDR3 is TGTGCCAGCAGTGAGGGGCGCGGGTCCGATGAGCAGTTCTTC.

The chain couples TRBV11-2 to TRBJ2-1, with a weak D call TRBD2 (5 bases). The germline V gene has CDR1 SGHAT and CDR2 FQNNGV. CDR3 length: 15 residues. The V end was cut by 5 bases, the J end by 7 bases, with 18 bases between. Written as DNA, the CDR3 is TGTGCCAGCAGCCCCCCGGGTATTACGGGGAATGAGCAGTTCTTC. Translated, it gives CASSPPGITGNEQFF.

The table lists this clonotype with many counts. V gene TRBV28 combines with J gene TRBJ1-1, with D possibly TRBD1 on 5 matching bases. The germline V gene encodes CDR1 MDHEN and CDR2 SYDVKM. V was clipped by 4 bases and J by 0 bases, with 9 bases between them. CDR3 length equals 14 residues. The chain's CDR3 is CASSSTDMNTEAFF. CDR3 coding DNA: TGTGCCAGCAGTTCGACAGATATGAACACTGAAGCTTTCTTT.

This clonotype has ten or more counts. The V call is TRBV28, the J call TRBJ2-3; D not certain. Germline CDR1 is MDHEN and CDR2 is SYDVKM. V was pared by 7 bases and J by 1 base, with 9 bases between. The CDR3 extends over 13 amino acids. The CDR3 sequence: CASIDTRTDTQYF. CDR3 nucleotide sequence: TGTGCCAGCATTGACACACGCACAGATACGCAGTATTTT.